Many counts were recorded for the clone carrying this TCR beta chain. TCRdb redid the calling of the 5' RACE reads with MiXCR, one entry per CDR3 protein. The top ten hold 0.98% of the sample, which has hundreds of thousands of distinct CDR3 sequences, about 9.4% seen once. This sample was included in a study of identical twins. Trimming took 6 bases from V and 4 from J, leaving 14 bases between them. Germline V gives CDR1 SEHNR, CDR2 FQNEAQ (reference sequence). The CDR3 spans 14 residues. The same data also contributed to another study, on yellow fever vaccine responses in identical twins.

The sequence was collected from a woman aged 18-35 years in good health. The chain recombines TRBV7-9 with TRBJ2-3, with D possibly TRBD2 on 5 matching bases. Material for sequencing was PBMCs. This CDR3 is CASSRGYPPDTQYF. For the CDR3, the DNA is TGTGCCAGCAGTCGAGGGTATCCCCCAGATACGCAGTATTTT.